This T cell receptor (beta chain) was identified in a study of tumor T cells in aggressive B-cell lymphoma. The CDR3 extends over 18 amino acids. J lost 7 bases, V lost 5 bases, and 20 bases had no gene match. Germline V lookup: CDR1 SGHTA, CDR2 FQGNSA. TCRdb's copy holds only in-frame clones and misses some; the assay was immunoSEQ multiplex PCR. The data show roughly 1,000 clones, around nine tenths seen once. Sequencing was performed on tumor tissue. The genes are TRBV7-2 and TRBJ1-5; 7 bases line up with TRBD1. The source of this sequence is an adult with diffuse large B cell lymphoma. The CDR3 sequence is CASSPSHLYRDRRQPQHF. In nucleotides, the CDR3 is TGTGCCAGCAGCCCCTCCCATCTATACCGGGACAGAAGGCAGCCCCAGCATTTT.